The T cell receptor beta chain under discussion was sequenced for a study of vaccination and CD4 T cells after COVID-19. Noted treatment: approximately nine-day PBMC culture with coronavirus spike peptide pools or control peptides (ViraFEST assay). Sequenced with the Oncomine TCR Beta short-read assay was DNA taken from cultured CD4+ T cells. TCRdb recomputed calls from the PCR reads with MiXCR, one row per CDR3 protein. The sample lists about 4,000 distinct CDR3 sequences, about 20% occurring once. Trimming pared 5 bases from V and 4 bases from J, leaving 9 bases between. The length of the CDR3 is 12 residues. CDR1 is MNHNS, CDR2 SASEGT, per germline. As to this clonotype: Its target is unknown.

The chain is built from TRBV6-1 and TRBJ2-7, with a weak D call TRBD2 (6 bases). This clonotype was sampled from a human donor who had recovered from COVID-19. Material: CD4+ T cells from blood, cultured in vitro. CDR3 sequence: CASSTGVYEQYF. The DNA for the CDR3 is TGTGCCAGCAGTACGGGGGTTTACGAGCAGTACTTC.